This T cell receptor beta chain was sequenced during a study of blood T cell repertoires in COVID-19. Study details: PBMCs, B-cell-depleted T cells, or T cells provided the cDNA or gDNA that made up the material.

Authors' methods: Scientists estimated how many nucleated cells there were by amplifying reference gene primers. This table comes from immunoSEQ multiplex PCR, and its TCRdb copy is limited to in-frame clones, with some not included. V and J calls and clone size follow that table, whereas D and trimming were derived from the DNA. The table shows roughly 250,000 clones, with around 85% occurring only once. Germline loops: CDR1 SNHLY, CDR2 FYNNEI. V lost 7 bases and J lost 7, with 8 bases in between. The CDR3 length is 11 residues. This clonotype was sampled from a woman over 75 with acute or convalescent COVID-19. The sample was peripheral blood. The genes are TRBV2 and TRBJ2-1; D remains unclear. The CDR3: CASTYRNEQFF. Here the CDR3 DNA reads TGTGCCAGCACTTATAGAAATGAGCAGTTCTTC. The variable domain in full, with the rest retrieved from reference TRBV2 and TRBJ2-1, is EPEVTQTPSHQVTQMGQEVILRCVPISNHLYFYWYRQILGQKVEFLVSFYNNEISEKSEIFDDQFSVERPDGSNFTLKIRSTKLEDSAMYFCASTYRNEQFFGPGTRLTVL.